A selection of T cell receptor beta chains follows, all from one sample in a study of blood T cell repertoires in COVID-19. Data came from immunoSEQ multiplex PCR; TCRdb stores just in-frame clones and leaves some out. The sample shows approximately 180,000 clones, 80% to 90% of them seen only once. Sequencing was carried out using peripheral blood. All receptors come from a woman in her 70s with COVID-19, enrolled during active disease. CDR3s include the opening cysteine and the closing phenylalanine or tryptophan. A D gene is named only where the DNA matches it firmly. A row's size may be missing; if present it is once, few, many or a size class.

CDR3	DNA	size	D	V	J
CATSESGGPYEQYF	TGTGCCACCAGTGAGTCAGGGGGCCCCTACGAGCAGTACTTC	once	TRBD1	TRBV24-1	TRBJ2-7
CSASSGEKLFF	TGCAGTGCTAGCTCAGGTGAAAAACTGTTTTTT	-	-	TRBV20-1	TRBJ1-4
CASSLNQGTEQFF	TGTGCCAGCAGCTTAAACCAGGGAACTGAGCAGTTCTTC	-	-	TRBV12-3/TRBV12-4	TRBJ2-1
CASSPRLNPSGNTIYF	TGTGCCAGCAGCCCCCGACTGAACCCCTCTGGAAACACCATATATTTT	-	-	TRBV3-1/TRBV3-2	TRBJ1-3
CASSGGLGYTF	TGTGCCAGCTCGGGGGGGCTGGGCTACACCTTC	-	-	TRBV25-1	TRBJ1-2
CAISESTSGNGLEQFF	TGTGCCATCAGTGAGTCGACTAGCGGGAACGGGCTTGAGCAGTTCTTC	-	TRBD2	TRBV10-3	TRBJ2-1
CASSPPVGGNTEAFF	TGTGCCAGCAGTCCCCCGGTAGGGGGGAACACTGAAGCTTTCTTT	-	-	TRBV6-1	TRBJ1-1
CASSRTGGFINQPQHF	TGTGCCAGCAGCCGGACAGGGGGTTTTATTAATCAGCCCCAGCATTTT	-	TRBD1	TRBV13	TRBJ1-5
CATSAPTPGLQNNEQFF	TGTGCCACCAGTGCCCCTACTCCGGGACTACAAAACAATGAGCAGTTCTTC	-	TRBD2	TRBV24-1	TRBJ2-1
CASSLSGTSNQPQHF	TGTGCCAGCAGCTTGTCCGGGACAAGCAATCAGCCCCAGCATTTT	-	-	TRBV5-8	TRBJ1-5
CAISAGRGNQPQHF	TGTGCCATCAGTGCGGGCAGGGGCAATCAGCCCCAGCATTTT	few	-	TRBV10-3	TRBJ1-5
CASSFRGPSSYEQYF	TGTGCCAGCAGCTTCAGGGGGCCCTCTTCCTACGAGCAGTACTTC	-	TRBD1	TRBV7-9	TRBJ2-7
CASSFPPGGLGNEQFF	TGTGCCAGCAGCTTCCCACCGGGGGGGCTAGGGAATGAGCAGTTCTTC	-	TRBD2	TRBV7-2	TRBJ2-1
CASSSQFDEQYF	TGCGCCAGCAGCTCCCAGTTTGACGAGCAGTACTTC	-	-	TRBV5-1	TRBJ2-7
CAISDLQGGEKLFF	TGTGCCATCAGTGACCTCCAGGGTGGGGAAAAACTGTTTTTT	-	-	TRBV10-3	TRBJ1-4
CAWSRTGGEKLFF	TGTGCCTGGTCTAGGACAGGTGGTGAAAAACTGTTTTTT	-	TRBD1	TRBV30	TRBJ1-4
CASSQGGETGELFF	TGTGCCAGCAGCCAAGGGGGGGAAACCGGGGAGCTGTTTTTT	-	-	TRBV4-2	TRBJ2-2
CASGPLSYEQYF	TGTGCCAGCGGGCCACTCTCCTACGAGCAGTACTTC	-	-	TRBV12-3/TRBV12-4	TRBJ2-7
CASSPGYGTVSYEQYF	TGTGCCAGCAGCCCGGGATACGGGACAGTGTCCTACGAGCAGTACTTC	-	TRBD1	TRBV5-5	TRBJ2-7
CASSYLHDGAVPPYF	TGTGCCAGCAGTTACCTACACGACGGCGCGGTTCCTCCGTACTTC	-	-	TRBV6-2/TRBV6-3	TRBJ2-5
CASSYKPGNPNEQFF	TGTGCCAGCAGTTATAAACCCGGGAACCCCAATGAGCAGTTCTTC	once	-	TRBV7-3	TRBJ2-1
CSVPGTGGEQYF	TGCAGCGTTCCTGGGACAGGAGGCGAGCAGTACTTC	-	TRBD1	TRBV29-1	TRBJ2-7
CASSLAGPGANYGYTF	TGTGCCAGCAGCTTAGCCGGGCCCGGGGCTAACTATGGCTACACCTTC	-	-	TRBV11-3	TRBJ1-2
CASSFERYNEQFF	TGCGCCAGCAGCTTTGAGCGATACAATGAGCAGTTCTTC	-	-	TRBV5-1	TRBJ2-1
CASSQGGLGLHEQYF	TGTGCCAGCAGCCAAGGGGGACTCGGCTTACACGAGCAGTACTTC	-	-	TRBV14	TRBJ2-7
CASSPTLAGEWNEQFF	TGCGCCAGCAGCCCAACCCTAGCGGGAGAATGGAATGAGCAGTTCTTC	-	TRBD2	TRBV4-3	TRBJ2-1
CASSQGREGNIQYF	TGCGCCAGCAGTCAAGGGCGGGAAGGAAACATTCAGTACTTC	-	-	TRBV23-1	TRBJ2-4
CASSPGLARGNEQFF	TGTGCCAGCAGCCCCGGACTAGCTCGAGGCAATGAGCAGTTCTTC	-	TRBD2	TRBV7-3	TRBJ2-1
CASSSAGRDFNEQFF	TGCGCCAGCAGCTCTGCGGGGCGGGATTTCAATGAGCAGTTCTTC	-	-	TRBV5-1	TRBJ2-1
CASTASNRYNEQFF	TGTGCCAGTACAGCGAGTAACCGCTACAATGAGCAGTTCTTC	-	-	TRBV19	TRBJ2-1
CASSFSMWETQYF	TGCGCCAGCAGCTTTTCTATGTGGGAGACCCAGTACTTC	-	-	TRBV5-1	TRBJ2-5
CASSQVISGGRAEQFF	TGTGCCAGCAGCCAAGTTATTAGCGGGGGGAGGGCTGAGCAGTTCTTC	-	TRBD2	TRBV3-1/TRBV3-2	TRBJ2-1
CASSSSGGTNQPQHF	TGTGCCAGCAGCTCGTCGGGGGGGACCAATCAGCCCCAGCATTTT	-	-	TRBV7-2	TRBJ1-5
CASSQGSSQPQHF	TGTGCCAGCAGTCAGGGGTCGAGTCAGCCCCAGCATTTT	-	-	TRBV7-2	TRBJ1-5
CASSSLTSGGYNEQFF	TGTGCCAGCAGTTCCCTCACTAGCGGGGGCTACAATGAGCAGTTCTTC	-	TRBD2	TRBV6-2/TRBV6-3	TRBJ2-1
CASSLDRLRVTQYF	TGTGCCAGCAGTTTGGACAGGTTAAGGGTGACCCAGTACTTC	few	TRBD1	TRBV27	TRBJ2-5
CASSPLAGSSYEQYF	TGCGCCAGCAGTCCACTAGCGGGATCCTCCTACGAGCAGTACTTC	-	TRBD2	TRBV5-1	TRBJ2-7
CAWSVRRGETQYF	TGTGCCTGGAGTGTTAGAAGAGGGGAGACCCAGTACTTC	-	-	TRBV30	TRBJ2-5
CASSVVGLSSTDTQYF	TGTGCCAGCAGCGTAGTTGGCCTCTCTAGCACAGATACGCAGTATTTT	-	-	TRBV9	TRBJ2-3
CASRGQLYSPLHF	TGTGCCAGCAGAGGACAGCTTTATTCACCCCTCCACTTT	-	-	TRBV2	TRBJ1-6
CASGRGSAYEQYF	TGTGCCTCGGGGCGGGGGTCGGCCTACGAGCAGTACTTC	-	TRBD2	TRBV7-9	TRBJ2-7
CASSLGQVLTDTQYF	TGCGCCAGCAGCTTGGGGCAAGTTCTCACAGATACGCAGTATTTT	-	-	TRBV5-1	TRBJ2-3
CALKGGSNYGYTF	TGTGCCCTGAAGGGGGGGTCGAACTATGGCTACACCTTC	-	-	TRBV28	TRBJ1-2
CASSLIGTGGGSYEQYF	TGTGCCAGCAGCTTAATCGGGACAGGGGGTGGATCCTACGAGCAGTACTTC	-	TRBD1	TRBV7-9	TRBJ2-7